This note documents a single T cell receptor beta chain sequence. The sample is drawn from a study of blood T cell repertoires in COVID-19. The overall study: Samples taken during acute and convalescent COVID-19 were collected in the United States, Italy and Spain. T cells, B-cell-depleted T cells, or PBMCs provided the cDNA or gDNA that served as material.

Germline assignment: CDR1 MNHNY and CDR2 SVGAGI (reference sequence). The CDR3 is 15 amino acids. V trimming: 2 bases; J trimming: 7 bases; junction bases outside the gene matches: 8. Original data processing: Counts of nucleated cells, estimated from reference gene primer amplification, were obtained. Libraries were prepared by immunoSEQ multiplex PCR; TCRdb keeps only in-frame clonotypes and omits some of them. V, J and clone size were drawn from that table, and D and trimming were deduced from the DNA. The sample consists of roughly 240,000 clones, about 89% of them appearing once. The receptor's source is a woman aged 60-75 years who had recovered from COVID-19. The source material was peripheral blood. V gene TRBV6-6 combines with J gene TRBJ2-1; 7 nucleotides match TRBD1. The CDR3 coding sequence is TGTGCCAGCAGTTACCCAGGGGGTCTTGGAAATGAGCAGTTCTTC. It translates to CASSYPGGLGNEQFF.